This T cell receptor (beta chain) was captured by sequencing in a study of blood T cell repertoires in COVID-19 (dated by TCRdb to 2018 to 2020). Background for the entire study: Collaborator samples came from the United States, Italy and Spain and covered acute and convalescent phases of COVID-19. HLA class I and class II types, where available, came from metadata supplied by the sample provider rather than from assay-based typing. A de-identified subject ID, COVID-19 status, age in years and sex were almost always included in the sample metadata. The prospective study material was composed of cDNA or gDNA derived from T cells, B-cell-depleted T cells, or PBMCs. The dataset comprised deeply sampled blood TCRbeta repertoires from subjects exposed to, actively infected with, or recovered from COVID-19. Samples were obtained from the ongoing ImmuneRACE study (first 160 participants) and from roughly 1,300 subjects provided by 6 global collaborators. A freely available public database, intended as a resource for researchers studying the immune response to SARS-CoV-2, is where the repertoires were released. What the authors observed across the whole study: Clinical and demographic metadata were provided uncurated, with the amount varying by source and participant.

Here V drops 6 bases and J drops 4 bases, and the junction holds 6 bases not matched to any gene. The germline V gene encodes CDR1 MNHEY and CDR2 SVGAGI. Counted from cysteine to phenylalanine, this CDR3 has 14 amino acids. CDR3 DNA is the only sequence kept; it has 42 bases, read in frame from the first base. For this clone: The specificity of this receptor is unknown. Base qualities are not provided; no much larger clone lies one nucleotide away.

Participants in the prospective study were enrolled through a virtual design, were aged roughly 18 to 100 years, and lived in approximately 25 United States geographic areas. In the prospective study, cohorts were assigned on the basis of participant-reported clinical history obtained from a screening survey and a study questionnaire. Exposed participants had been in contact with someone with a PCR-confirmed or clinician-diagnosed COVID-19 case within 2 weeks of study entry. Mobile phlebotomists in the prospective study collected whole blood, serum and a nasopharyngeal or oropharyngeal swab from every participant. Additional blood draws and questionnaires over an approximately 2-month period could optionally be provided by prospective study participants. Before DNA extraction, prospective study blood samples were shipped either frozen or at room temperature. The immunoSEQ Assay, a bias-controlled multiplex PCR, was used to amplify TCRbeta CDR3 regions from genomic DNA. In the paper's pipeline: The number of nucleated cells in each sample was estimated from the amplification of reference gene primers within the assay. Sequence reads were collapsed and filtered to measure the absolute abundance of every unique TCRbeta CDR3 rearrangement. For each sample, productive Simpson clonality was calculated by taking the square root of Simpson's diversity index across productive rearrangements. TCRdb retrieved this table from immuneACCESS and kept in-frame rearrangements only. Not all clones are present; in checked studies, unresolved V genes account for under half, and no reason is known for the remainder. D and trimming were read from the DNA, whereas the V and J calls and clone size are those reported in that table. This sample gives 120,000 to 150,000 clones in total; over 80% of them show up just once. The ten largest clones capture 5% to 7% of the sample.

This receptor chain uses TRBV6-5 and TRBJ2-7, with TRBD2 identical over 10 junction bases. The sequencing input was PBMCs or T cells enriched from blood (not recorded which). The receptor was isolated from a woman aged 45-60 years who had been exposed to COVID-19. The DNA is as follows: TGTGCCAGCAGAGTAGCGGGAGGCGCTTACGAGCAGTACTTC. The encoded protein is CASRVAGGAYEQYF.